Each of the 30 T cell receptor beta chains below was sequenced from the same sample in a study of control samples from healthy donors and cancer patients. Profiling relied on immunoSEQ multiplex PCR, and the TCRdb table lists in-frame clones only, not all of them. The sample has about 150,000 clones; 80% to 95% are singletons. The sequenced sample was blood. The receptor source for this set is a woman in her forties in good health.

The chain recombines TRBV5-4 with TRBJ2-1, with a possible D match to TRBD1 (5 bases). Germline CDR1 reads SGHNT; CDR2 reads YYREEE (reference sequence). The CDR3 has 16 amino acids. V was clipped by 0 bases and J by 0 bases, with 10 bases between them. In DNA form, the CDR3 reads TGTGCCAGCAGCTTGGAGACAGCCAGCTCCTACAATGAGCAGTTCTTC. Amino acid sequence: CASSLETASSYNEQFF.

V usage is TRBV11-2 and J usage is TRBJ1-3, with TRBD1 as a possible D gene (5 bases). V was cut by 3 bases and J by 0 bases, with 15 bases left in between. CDR3 length: 17 residues. Germline CDR1 SGHAT, CDR2 FQNNGV. The CDR3 here is CASSFPLDSLSGNTIYF. DNA for the CDR3: TGTGCCAGCAGCTTTCCCTTAGACAGCCTCTCTGGAAACACCATATATTTT.

The chain employs TRBV21-1 and TRBJ1-6; TRBD1, the D gene given by the table, was not confirmed from the DNA. TRBV21-1 is an annotated pseudogene. The CDR3 totals 17 residues. In DNA, the CDR3 is TGTGCCAGCAGCTCCGACCCGGGACAGCCATTCGATTCACCCCTCCACTTT. Its translation is CASSSDPGQPFDSPLHF.

The chain has TRBV27 and TRBJ1-6; TRBD1 aligns across 7 bases. The germline CDR1 and CDR2 sequences are MNHEY and SMNVEV (reference sequence). This CDR3 comprises 14 residues. V was clipped by 10 bases and J by 7 bases; unmatched bases: 10. The CDR3 protein is CATAPGTENSPLHF. The CDR3 nucleotides read TGTGCCACCGCCCCCGGGACAGAGAATTCACCCCTCCACTTT.

The chain employs TRBV4-1 and TRBJ2-1, with D unclear. V lost 0 bases and J 6 bases, leaving 6 bases between the germline ends. Per the germline V gene, CDR1 is MGHRA and CDR2 is YSYEKL. The length of the CDR3 is 13 residues. CDR3 region: CASSQETSNEQFF. CDR3 nucleotide sequence: TGCGCCAGCAGCCAAGAGACTTCCAATGAGCAGTTCTTC.

V usage is TRBV10-3 and J usage is TRBJ1-3; no firm D call. In germline, CDR1 is ENHRY, CDR2 SYGVKD. This CDR3 spans 12 amino acids. V was pared by 3 bases and J by 4 bases, with 4 bases between. The CDR3 DNA follows: TGTGCCATCAGTGAAAGGGGAAACACCATATATTTT. Translation: CAISERGNTIYF.

The gene calls are TRBV29-1 and TRBJ2-7, with D maybe TRBD1 (6 bases). V was pared by 5 bases and J by 5 bases, with 10 bases between. Per the germline V gene, CDR1 is SQVTM and CDR2 is ANQGSEA. There are 11 residues in the CDR3. The CDR3 nucleotides are TGCAGCGTTCGGACAGCGCACGAGCAGTACTTC. Residues: CSVRTAHEQYF.

The chain uses TRBV11-3 and TRBJ2-3; D possibly matches TRBD1 or TRBD2 (5 bases each). Deletions cut 0 bases from V and 0 bases from J, with 16 bases between. The CDR3 consists of 18 residues. Germline V gene sequence: CDR1 SGHNT, CDR2 YENEEA. The CDR3 sequence: CASSLDGGWEISTDTQYF. The DNA of the CDR3 is TGTGCCAGCAGCTTAGATGGGGGATGGGAGATAAGCACAGATACGCAGTATTTT.

In this sample, this clone turned up once. The V gene is TRBV29-1, the J gene TRBJ1-1, with D unresolved. V was clipped by 2 bases and J by 1 base, with 8 bases between them. The CDR3 is 13 residues long. Germline V gene sequence: CDR1 SQVTM, CDR2 ANQGSEA. The CDR3 DNA reads TGCAGCGTTGAAAAGGGAACGAACACTGAAGCTTTCTTT. Its protein product is CSVEKGTNTEAFF.

The CDR3 loop is CASSLRAYGYTF. The CDR3 coding sequence is TGTGCCAGCAGCTTACGGGCCTATGGCTACACCTTC. The chain combines TRBV5-8 with TRBJ1-2, with unresolved D. Deletions cut 2 bases from V and 4 bases from J, with 6 bases between. Per the germline V gene, CDR1 is SGHTS and CDR2 is YDEGEE. CDR3 size: 12 residues.

The chain joins TRBV5-1 to TRBJ2-3, with 8 bases identical to TRBD2. Per germline, CDR1 SGHRS and CDR2 YFSETQ. The CDR3 has 15 amino acids. Trimming took 3 bases from V and 2 from J; bases not matched to a gene: 5. The CDR3 DNA reads TGCGCCAGCAGCTGGAGCGGGGGTGACACAGATACGCAGTATTTT. The encoded protein is CASSWSGGDTDTQYF. Based on the CDR3 plus reference TRBV5-1 and TRBJ2-3, the full variable domain is KAGVTQTPRYLIKTRGQQVTLSCSPISGHRSVSWYQQTPGQGLQFLFEYFSETQRNKGNFPGRFSGRQFSNSRSEMNVSTLELGDSALYLCASSWSGGDTDTQYFGPGTRLTVL.

This chain connects TRBV7-8 to TRBJ2-7, with TRBD2 as a possible D gene (6 bases). V lost 1 base, J lost 6 bases, and 16 bases lay in between. Germline CDR1 SGHVS, CDR2 FQNEAQ. The CDR3 runs to 15 residues. CDR3 bases: TGTGCCAGCAGCTTAGGCCGGGGGACCCTAGGCGAGCAGTACTTC. Translating it yields CASSLGRGTLGEQYF.

V and J are TRBV12-3 or TRBV12-4 and TRBJ2-1, with D hard to call. V gave up 6 bases and J gave up 4 bases, with 7 bases separating them. The CDR3 has 12 residues. In DNA, the CDR3 is TGTGCCAGCAGCGCAGGTTACAATGAGCAGTTCTTC. This translates into CASSAGYNEQFF.

The chain links TRBV5-1 to TRBJ2-1; D might be TRBD1 or TRBD2, each matching 6 bases. V lost 0 bases, J lost 9 bases, and 13 bases lay in between. Per germline, CDR1 SGHRS and CDR2 YFSETQ. This CDR3 is built from 14 residues. CDR3 amino acids: CASSLGPEGGEQFF. The CDR3 DNA is TGCGCCAGCAGCTTGGGGCCGGAGGGGGGTGAGCAGTTCTTC.

This chain links TRBV21-1 with TRBJ1-4; the D call of TRBD1 is as the table states it, not checked on the DNA. TRBV21-1 is noted as a pseudogene. The CDR3 runs to 19 residues. The DNA for the CDR3 is TGTGCCAGCAGCAACTCCGGCGGACAGGCACTTTCAACTAATGAAAAACTGTTTTTT. Its protein product is CASSNSGGQALSTNEKLFF.

The J gene is TRBJ2-1, the V gene TRBV18; D is perhaps TRBD1 (6 bases). The V end lost 2 bases, the J end lost 5 bases, and 13 bases lay between the germline ends. The CDR3 has 15 residues. CDR1 is KGHSH, CDR2 LQKENI, per germline. This CDR3 is CASSPGQGSDNEQFF. The CDR3 bases are TGTGCCAGCTCACCAGGTCAGGGGTCGGACAATGAGCAGTTCTTC.

The chain employs TRBV2 and TRBJ1-5; perhaps TRBD1 as D (6 bases). The CDR3 has 15 residues. Germline CDR1 is SNHLY and CDR2 is FYNNEI. V was pared by 6 bases and J by 0 bases, with 12 bases between. Here the CDR3 reads CASRSTGYSNQPQHF. The CDR3 bases are TGTGCCAGCAGAAGTACAGGGTATAGCAATCAGCCCCAGCATTTT.

The CDR3 sequence: CASSKTPGTGLFEQFF. CDR3 bases: TGTGCCAGTAGCAAGACCCCCGGGACAGGGCTGTTTGAGCAGTTCTTC. J is TRBJ2-1 and V is TRBV19; 9 bases are shared with TRBD1. V lost 6 bases and J lost 9; bases outside the gene matches: 15. The CDR3 totals 16 residues. The germline CDR1 and CDR2 sequences are LNHDA and SQIVND (reference sequence).

The V gene is TRBV6-5, the J gene TRBJ1-6; no clear D. Germline CDR1 is MNHEY and CDR2 is SVGAGI. V shed 8 bases and J shed 8 bases, with 16 bases lying between them. The CDR3 consists of 14 residues. CDR3 DNA sequence: TGTGCCAGCGGCGGAATAAATGCTGATTCACCCCTCCACTTT. It translates to CASGGINADSPLHF.

The CDR3: CASSPPGDEKLFF. Written as DNA, the CDR3 is TGTGCCAGCAGCCCACCCGGCGACGAAAAACTGTTTTTT. The chain is built from TRBV7-9 and TRBJ1-4; D not resolved. Trimming took off 5 bases at V and 8 bases at J, with 12 bases between the two ends. The CDR3 extends over 13 amino acids. CDR1 and CDR2 from the germline V gene are SEHNR and FQNEAQ (reference sequence).

The CDR3 is CAVKEGARYGYTF. The CDR3 DNA is TGTGCCGTAAAAGAGGGTGCGCGCTATGGCTACACCTTC. The J gene is TRBJ1-2, the V gene TRBV12-3 or TRBV12-4; D remains unclear. Trimming took 11 bases from V and 4 from J, leaving 17 bases between them. The CDR3 spans 13 residues.

The chain has TRBV5-6 and TRBJ2-3; no clear D. Per germline, CDR1 SGHDT and CDR2 YYEEEE. V dropped 0 bases and J dropped 4 bases, with 3 bases sitting between them. CDR3 length: 12 amino acids. In nucleotides, the CDR3 is TGTGCCAGCAGCTTGGTTGCAGATACGCAGTATTTT. Amino acids: CASSLVADTQYF. Together with reference TRBV5-6 and TRBJ2-3, the CDR3 gives the full variable domain: DAGVTQSPTHLIKTRGQQVTLRCSPKSGHDTVSWYQQALGQGPQFIFQYYEEEERQRGNFPDRFSGHQFPNYSSELNVNALLLGDSALYLCASSLVADTQYFGPGTRLTVL.

A single count supports this clone. This chain links TRBV7-3 with TRBJ2-1; TRBD2 aligns across 10 bases. V shed 3 bases, J shed 0 bases, and the junction held 5 bases outside the gene matches. The CDR3 consists of 17 residues. The germline CDR1 and CDR2 sequences are SGHTA and FQGTGA. DNA for the CDR3: TGTGCCAGCAGCTTTGGTAGCGGGGGGACCTCCTACAATGAGCAGTTCTTC. It yields the protein CASSFGSGGTSYNEQFF. Filled out from reference TRBV7-3 and TRBJ2-1, the complete variable domain reads GAGVSQTPSNKVTEKGKYVELRCDPISGHTALYWYRQSLGQGPEFLIYFQGTGAADDSGLPNDRFFAVRPEGSVSTLKIQRTERGDSAVYLCASSFGSGGTSYNEQFFGPGTRLTVL.

The V gene is TRBV5-1, the J gene TRBJ2-2; D is tentatively TRBD1 or TRBD2 (5 bases each). V gave up 4 bases and J gave up 1 base, with 8 bases separating them. The V gene's germline CDR1 is SGHRS and CDR2 YFSETQ. The CDR3 has 14 amino acids. CDR3 loop: CASSGGVNTGELFF. Here the CDR3 DNA reads TGCGCCAGCAGCGGGGGAGTGAACACCGGGGAGCTGTTTTTT. Full variable domain (rest looked up from reference TRBV5-1 and TRBJ2-2): KAGVTQTPRYLIKTRGQQVTLSCSPISGHRSVSWYQQTPGQGLQFLFEYFSETQRNKGNFPGRFSGRQFSNSRSEMNVSTLELGDSALYLCASSGGVNTGELFFGEGSRLTVL.

The rearrangement joins TRBV6-5 to TRBJ1-5; 8 bases map to TRBD1. Germline CDR1 reads MNHEY; CDR2 reads SVGAGI. The length of the CDR3 is 13 residues. Losses at the gene ends were 7 bases for V and 7 bases for J; bases not matched to a gene: 6. For the CDR3, the DNA is TGTGCCAGCACCGGACAGGGCCGACAGCCCCAGCATTTT. Translating gives CASTGQGRQPQHF.

V gene TRBV12-5 combines with J gene TRBJ1-1; D ambiguous. This CDR3 is 12 amino acids long. CDR1 is LGHNT and CDR2 is FRNRAP in the germline V gene. Trimming pared 1 base from V and 8 bases from J, leaving 8 bases between. This CDR3 reads CASGLDFTEAFF. As DNA, the CDR3 is TGTGCTAGTGGTTTGGATTTCACAGAAGCTTTCTTT.

The gene calls are TRBV7-3 and TRBJ2-2, with D unclear. V was pared by 5 bases and J by 2 bases, with 12 bases between. This CDR3 has 15 amino acids. CDR1 SGHTA and CDR2 FQGTGA come from the germline V gene. The CDR3 loop is CASSAKSLNTGELFF. In nucleotides, the CDR3 is TGTGCCAGCAGCGCAAAGTCCCTTAACACCGGGGAGCTGTTTTTT.

The chain couples TRBV28 to TRBJ1-5, with D maybe TRBD1 (5 bases). The germline gives CDR1 MDHEN, CDR2 SYDVKM. CDR3 length: 14 amino acids. V lost 10 bases, J lost 4 bases, and 17 bases lay in between. The CDR3 nucleotides read TGTGCCATCGGGGGGAGGGGTTGGAATCAGCCCCAGCATTTT. It encodes CAIGGRGWNQPQHF.

This chain joins TRBV5-4 and TRBJ2-1, with 7 bases fitting TRBD2. The CDR3 totals 16 residues. CDR1 and CDR2 (germline): SGHNT, YYREEE (reference sequence). The V and J ends lost 1 base and 5 bases, in that order; junction bases with no gene match: 9. In DNA, the CDR3 is TGTGCCAGCAGCTTGACGGGACTAAAGTGGGACAATGAGCAGTTCTTC. Amino acids: CASSLTGLKWDNEQFF.

The chain employs TRBV19 and TRBJ1-1, with 12 positions matching TRBD1. This CDR3 is 16 amino acids long. In germline, CDR1 is LNHDA, CDR2 SQIVND (reference sequence). With 5 bases clipped from V and 7 bases from J, the junction kept 11 bases outside the gene matches. This CDR3 reads CASSPGQGARGVEAFF. In DNA form, the CDR3 reads TGTGCCAGTAGTCCGGGACAGGGGGCGCGGGGGGTTGAAGCTTTCTTT.